This section outlines one TCR beta chain sequence together with its context. This clone was detected only a few times. Its cognate antigen has yet to be identified. The record has no base qualities; no much larger clone is one base away. The entry originates in a study of blood T cell repertoires in COVID-19 (TCRdb year 2020). About the full investigation: Samples from collaborators originated in the United States, Italy and Spain and spanned both the acute and convalescent phases of COVID-19. Subjects who had been exposed to COVID-19, were actively infected with it, or had recovered from it provided the deeply sampled blood TCRbeta repertoires that made up the dataset. Where available, HLA class I and class II types were obtained from metadata supplied by the sample provider rather than from assay-based typing. The material from the prospective study consisted of cDNA or gDNA derived from T cells, B-cell-depleted T cells, or PBMCs. The repertoires were made available in a free public database intended to serve as a resource for research on the immune response to SARS-CoV-2. The samples were drawn from the first 160 participants of the ongoing ImmuneRACE study and from over a thousand subjects provided by 6 global collaborators. Sample metadata almost always included a de-identified subject ID, COVID-19 status, age in years and sex.

What the study reported, not specific to this receptor: How much clinical and demographic metadata was included differed by source and by participant, and the metadata was provided uncurated.

TCRbeta CDR3 regions were amplified from genomic DNA by means of the immunoSEQ Assay, a bias-controlled multiplex PCR. Concerning the study's data processing: Within the assay, amplification of reference gene primers was used to estimate how many nucleated cells each sample contained. To quantify the absolute abundance of each unique TCRbeta CDR3 rearrangement, sequence reads were collapsed and filtered. For each sample, productive Simpson clonality was calculated as the square root of Simpson's diversity index across productive rearrangements. Not all clones reach the TCRdb copy of this immuneACCESS table, which keeps in-frame sequences only. Checked studies attribute under half of the gap to unresolved V genes and leave the rest unexplained. V and J calls plus clone size are reproduced from that table; the DNA served to infer D and trimming. The sample yields 220,000 or so clones; 84% were counted once. The top ten hold roughly 5% of the sample.

Another Seattle source contributed samples from volunteer blood donors who had recovered from COVID-19. Each collaborating institution followed its own protocols to collect whole blood in K2EDTA tubes. For TCRbeta analysis, collaborators shipped samples in one of three forms: frozen whole blood, isolated PBMCs, or DNA extracted from either of those sample types. The germline V and J ends show losses of 3 bases and 1 base respectively, and no gene match explains 3 bases of the junction. The CDR3 sequence holds 15 residues, the cysteine and phenylalanine included. This entry keeps only the CDR3 DNA: 45 bases, framed from base 1. Based on the germline V gene, the CDR1 and CDR2 sequences are SNHLY and FYNNEI.

The clonotype comes from a woman aged 55 to 70 who had recovered from COVID-19. The rearrangement joined TRBV2 to TRBJ2-3; TRBD2 lines up with 8 middle nucleotides. The sequencing input was peripheral blood. The CDR3 reads CASSEWRGGTDTQYF. The DNA is TGTGCCAGCAGTGAGTGGCGGGGGGGCACAGATACGCAGTATTTT.